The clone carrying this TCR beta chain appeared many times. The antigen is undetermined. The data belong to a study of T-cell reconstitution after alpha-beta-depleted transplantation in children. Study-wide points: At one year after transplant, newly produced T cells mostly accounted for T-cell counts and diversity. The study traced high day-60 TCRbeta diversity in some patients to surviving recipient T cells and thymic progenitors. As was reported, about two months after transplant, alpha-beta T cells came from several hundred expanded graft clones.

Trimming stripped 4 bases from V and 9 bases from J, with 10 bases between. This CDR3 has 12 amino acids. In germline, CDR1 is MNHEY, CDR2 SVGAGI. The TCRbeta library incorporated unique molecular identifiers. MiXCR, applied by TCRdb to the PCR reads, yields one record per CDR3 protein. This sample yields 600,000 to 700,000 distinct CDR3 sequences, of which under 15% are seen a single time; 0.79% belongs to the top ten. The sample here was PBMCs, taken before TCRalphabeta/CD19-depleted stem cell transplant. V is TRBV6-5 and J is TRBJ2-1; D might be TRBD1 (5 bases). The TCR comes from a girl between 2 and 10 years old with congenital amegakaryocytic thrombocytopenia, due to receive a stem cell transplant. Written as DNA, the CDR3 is TGTGCCAGCAGTTTTCAGGGTCTTGAGCAGTTCTTC. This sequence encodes CASSFQGLEQFF.